Detailed here is one T cell receptor (beta chain). PCR employed 60 Vbeta and 13 Jbeta primers. Profiling relied on immunoSEQ multiplex PCR, and the TCRdb table lists in-frame clones only, not all of them. The sample spans around 80,000 clones; the ten largest clones claim about 0.83%. This sample stems from a study of cytomegalovirus exposure and HLA in healthy donors. The length of the CDR3 is 13 residues. Looked up from germline, CDR1 is SNHLY and CDR2 is FYNNEI. The chain combines TRBV2 with TRBJ2-5, with D perhaps TRBD2 (5 bases). The J call may be incorrect, as the DNA end agrees better with TRBJ2-7. The sample was PBMCs. The clonotype originates from a boy between 10 and 17 years old in good health and CMV-seronegative. CDR3 in DNA: TGTGCCAGCAGTGAACTACTAGTCAGCGAGCAGTACTTC. Its translation: CASSELLVSEQYF.